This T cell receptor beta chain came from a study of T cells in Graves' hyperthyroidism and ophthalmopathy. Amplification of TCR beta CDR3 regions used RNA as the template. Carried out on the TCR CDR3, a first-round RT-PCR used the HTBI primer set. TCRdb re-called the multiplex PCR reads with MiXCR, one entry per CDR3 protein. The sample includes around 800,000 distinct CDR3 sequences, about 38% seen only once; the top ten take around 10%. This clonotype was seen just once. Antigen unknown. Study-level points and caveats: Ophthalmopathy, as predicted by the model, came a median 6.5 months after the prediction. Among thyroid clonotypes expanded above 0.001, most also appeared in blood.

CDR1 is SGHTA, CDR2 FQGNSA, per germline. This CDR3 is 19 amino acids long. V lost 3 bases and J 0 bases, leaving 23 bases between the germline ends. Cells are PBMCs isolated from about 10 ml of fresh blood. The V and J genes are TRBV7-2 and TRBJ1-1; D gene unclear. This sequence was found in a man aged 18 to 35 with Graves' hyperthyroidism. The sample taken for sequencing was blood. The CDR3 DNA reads TGTGCCAGCAGCTTTGTTCGTTCAAAAGGGCTAAACATGAACACTGAAGCTTTCTTT. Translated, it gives CASSFVRSKGLNMNTEAFF.